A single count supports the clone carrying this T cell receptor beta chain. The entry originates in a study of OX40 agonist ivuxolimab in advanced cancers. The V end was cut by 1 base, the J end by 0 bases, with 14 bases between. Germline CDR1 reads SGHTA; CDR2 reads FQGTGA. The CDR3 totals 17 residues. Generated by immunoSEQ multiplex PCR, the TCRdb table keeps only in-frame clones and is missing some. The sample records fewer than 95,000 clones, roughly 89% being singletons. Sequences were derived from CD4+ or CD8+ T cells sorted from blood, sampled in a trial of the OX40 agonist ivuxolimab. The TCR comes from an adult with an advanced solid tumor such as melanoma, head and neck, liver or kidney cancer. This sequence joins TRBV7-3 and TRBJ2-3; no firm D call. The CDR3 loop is CASSLRGSSLSTDTQYF. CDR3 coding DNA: TGTGCCAGCAGCTTAAGGGGTAGCAGCCTTAGCACAGATACGCAGTATTTT. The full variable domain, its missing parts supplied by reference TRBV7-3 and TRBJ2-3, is GAGVSQTPSNKVTEKGKYVELRCDPISGHTALYWYRQSLGQGPEFLIYFQGTGAADDSGLPNDRFFAVRPEGSVSTLKIQRTERGDSAVYLCASSLRGSSLSTDTQYFGPGTRLTVL.